What follows describes a single TCR beta chain. Its antigen is as yet unknown. This sample was taken from a study of blood T cells in healthy people across ages. Findings of the study overall: The percentage of naive T cells correlated strongly with TCR beta diversity.

Together with a sample-barcoded 5' primer, a J-beta primer mix was included in a second PCR lasting roughly 6 to 12 cycles. TCRdb reanalysed the 5' RACE reads using MiXCR and keeps one entry per CDR3 protein. Of some 800,000 distinct CDR3 sequences listed, just under 25% are singletons. The CDR3 has 15 residues. The J segment lost 2 bases and the V segment lost 4 bases, leaving 5 bases of the junction unmatched. Germline lookup yields CDR1 MGHRA and CDR2 YSYEKL. These data are also associated with another study on T cells of mothers and their children.

This rearrangement joins TRBV4-1 to TRBJ2-7; 10 nucleotides line up with TRBD2. This sequence was found in a boy aged 5-17 years in good health. Sequenced sample: blood. CDR3 sequence reads: CASSRESGRAYEQYF. The CDR3 DNA sequence: TGCGCCAGCAGCCGGGAGAGCGGGAGGGCCTACGAGCAGTACTTC.